The next 29 T cell receptor beta chains were all read from a single sample in a study of a mutant IDH1 vaccine in newly diagnosed glioma. Time point noted: baseline, week 1 (first vaccination visit). Described treatment: pre-vaccination baseline after standard-of-care therapy. Some clones are missing from TCRdb's copy, which holds only in-frame ones; the method was immunoSEQ multiplex PCR. The profile shows approximately 100,000 clones, about 87% of them singletons. The material was PBMCs, obtained from a glioma patient treated with radiotherapy, temozolomide or both. The origin of the receptors is a woman between 45 and 60 years old with glioma.

This clone was seen just once. V gene TRBV4-1 combines with J gene TRBJ1-2, with D hard to call. The length of the CDR3 is 13 residues. V gave up 5 bases and J gave up 4 bases, with 11 bases separating them. CDR1 is MGHRA and CDR2 is YSYEKL in the germline V gene. The CDR3, as DNA: TGCGCCAGCAGCTATCCGGGAGGCTATGGCTACACCTTC. It translates to CASSYPGGYGYTF.

This sequence joins TRBV2 and TRBJ1-6, with unresolved D. Trimming left V 6 bases short and J 6 bases short, with 15 bases between. This CDR3 is 15 amino acids long. Germline V lookup: CDR1 SNHLY, CDR2 FYNNEI. Here the CDR3 reads CASSQTRGSNSPLHF. The CDR3 DNA is TGTGCCAGCAGCCAAACCCGGGGAAGTAATTCACCCCTCCACTTT.

V gene TRBV11-2 combines with J gene TRBJ2-2; 7 nucleotides align to TRBD2. This CDR3 comprises 14 residues. The V gene end was trimmed by 5 bases and the J gene end by 6 bases; junction bases not matched to a gene: 6. Germline CDR1 is SGHAT and CDR2 is FQNNGV. The CDR3 is CASSNRREAGELFF. The DNA for the CDR3 is TGTGCCAGCAGCAATCGTCGGGAGGCCGGGGAGCTGTTTTTT.

This chain connects TRBV2 to TRBJ2-1, with 9 bases matching TRBD2. This CDR3 comprises 16 residues. The V and J ends lost 6 bases and 0 bases, in that order; junction bases with no gene match: 6. Per germline, CDR1 SNHLY and CDR2 FYNNEI. The DNA for the CDR3 is TGTGCCAGCAGGGGTATTAGCGGGAGCTCCTACAATGAGCAGTTCTTC. It translates to CASRGISGSSYNEQFF.

This clone was seen once. CDR3 sequence reads: CASSEGGGGELFF. The CDR3, as DNA: TGTGCCAGCAGTGAGGGGGGCGGCGGGGAGCTGTTTTTT. The genes are TRBV6-1 and TRBJ2-2, with D perhaps matching TRBD1 or TRBD2 (6 bases each). This CDR3 spans 13 amino acids. From germline, CDR1 is MNHNS and CDR2 SASEGT. Trimming pared 3 bases from V and 7 bases from J, leaving 9 bases between.

The genes are TRBV19 and TRBJ1-2, with a weak D call TRBD1 (5 bases). The germline V gene has CDR1 LNHDA and CDR2 SQIVND (reference sequence). The CDR3 is 14 amino acids. Trimming took off 4 bases at V and 2 bases at J, with 11 bases between the two ends. The DNA for the CDR3 is TGTGCCAGTAGTAATCGAGGGGCCAACTATGGCTACACCTTC. This gives the protein CASSNRGANYGYTF.

The chain couples TRBV6-5 to TRBJ2-5; 9 bases line up with TRBD1. The CDR3 is made up of 14 amino acids. V was clipped by 11 bases and J by 2 bases; unmatched bases: 9. The germline V gene encodes CDR1 MNHEY and CDR2 SVGAGI. DNA for the CDR3: TGTGCCGGGACCCGGGACAGGGTACAAGAGACCCAGTACTTC. Amino acids: CAGTRDRVQETQYF.

This chain joins TRBV2 and TRBJ1-1; 7 nucleotides agree with TRBD1. Germline CDR1 SNHLY, CDR2 FYNNEI. CDR3 length equals 13 residues. V dropped 2 bases and J dropped 4; count of bases not matched to a gene: 1. This chain's CDR3 is CASSENRGTEAFF. CDR3 in DNA: TGTGCCAGCAGTGAAAACAGGGGCACTGAAGCTTTCTTT.

This sequence joins TRBV28 and TRBJ1-5, with D hard to call. This CDR3 spans 14 amino acids. CDR1 and CDR2 (germline): MDHEN, SYDVKM. V dropped 7 bases and J dropped 6 bases, with 16 bases sitting between them. CDR3 protein: CASTETGRGQPQHF. The CDR3 DNA follows: TGTGCCAGCACCGAAACCGGACGAGGTCAGCCCCAGCATTTT. Full variable domain (outside the CDR3, taken from reference TRBV28 and TRBJ1-5): DVKVTQSSRYLVKRTGEKVFLECVQDMDHENMFWYRQDPGLGLRLIYFSYDVKMKEKGDIPEGYSVSREKKERFSLILESASTNQTSMYLCASTETGRGQPQHFGDGTRLSIL.

The gene calls are TRBV28 and TRBJ2-7; 7 nucleotides line up with TRBD1. V lost 7 bases and J lost 5; bases outside the gene matches: 11. The CDR3 runs to 14 residues. Per germline, CDR1 MDHEN and CDR2 SYDVKM. The CDR3 is CASIPTGAKDEQYF. CDR3 nucleotides: TGTGCCAGCATTCCCACAGGGGCTAAGGACGAGCAGTACTTC. The full variable domain, completed using reference TRBV28 and TRBJ2-7, is DVKVTQSSRYLVKRTGEKVFLECVQDMDHENMFWYRQDPGLGLRLIYFSYDVKMKEKGDIPEGYSVSREKKERFSLILESASTNQTSMYLCASIPTGAKDEQYFGPGTRLTVT.

This sequence joins TRBV6-5 and TRBJ1-1, with a possible D match to TRBD1 (5 bases). CDR3 length: 13 residues. Germline CDR1 reads MNHEY; CDR2 reads SVGAGI. The ends were cut back, 3 bases at V and 1 base at J, with 6 bases in the middle. The CDR3, as DNA: TGTGCCAGCAGTTATACAGGGAACACTGAAGCTTTCTTT. Its translation: CASSYTGNTEAFF.

This rearrangement joins TRBV5-6 to TRBJ1-6; D is possibly TRBD1 (6 bases). The CDR3 runs to 16 residues. From germline, CDR1 is SGHDT and CDR2 YYEEEE. V lost 1 base and J 7 bases, leaving 15 bases between the germline ends. The CDR3 region has the DNA TGTGCCAGCAGCTTGTTGGGACAAGGTCTAAATTCACCCCTCCACTTT. It codes for CASSLLGQGLNSPLHF.

This clone has only one observation. The genes are TRBV18 and TRBJ2-1; TRBD2 matches at 7 bases. V shed 4 bases, J shed 10 bases, and the junction held 13 bases outside the gene matches. In germline, CDR1 is KGHSH, CDR2 LQKENI. The CDR3 consists of 15 residues. The DNA for the CDR3 is TGTGCCAGCTCACTCAGATCTAGCGGTCAACAAGAGCAGTTCTTC. This gives the protein CASSLRSSGQQEQFF. Full variable domain (rest looked up from reference TRBV18 and TRBJ2-1): NAGVMQNPRHLVRRRGQEARLRCSPMKGHSHVYWYRQLPEEGLKFMVYLQKENIIDESGMPKERFSAEFPKEGPSILRIQQVVRGDSAAYFCASSLRSSGQQEQFFGPGTRLTVL.

This clone was counted between two and nine times. The rearrangement links TRBV6-6 to TRBJ1-1, with a tentative D call TRBD1 (5 bases). Germline V gene data show CDR1 as MNHNY and CDR2 as SVGAGI (reference sequence). This CDR3 comprises 13 residues. Trimming stripped 0 bases from V and 6 bases from J, with 8 bases between. CDR3 sequence reads: CASSYSRGAEAFF. The DNA for the CDR3 is TGTGCCAGCAGTTACTCGAGAGGGGCTGAAGCTTTCTTT.

The table lists this clone with a count of one. The V call is TRBV27, the J call TRBJ2-7; TRBD2 is a possible D gene (6 bases). CDR1 is MNHEY, CDR2 SMNVEV, per germline (reference sequence). Trimming left V 2 bases short and J 7 bases short, with 15 bases between. CDR3 length equals 14 residues. The CDR3 DNA reads as TGTGCCAGCAGTTTACGGCGGGGAAGCGGGGAGCAGTACTTC. This codes for CASSLRRGSGEQYF.

This clone was picked up one time. The chain combines TRBV7-9 with TRBJ1-5; 9 bases match TRBD1. V trimming: 5 bases; J trimming: 6 bases; junction bases outside the gene matches: 5. From germline, CDR1 is SEHNR and CDR2 FQNEAQ (reference sequence). This CDR3 has 14 amino acids. This CDR3 reads CASSPGQGSQPQHF. CDR3 DNA: TGTGCCAGCAGCCCCGGACAGGGGAGTCAGCCCCAGCATTTT.

This chain joins TRBV10-3 and TRBJ2-1; 10 bases line up with TRBD2. V trimming: 8 bases; J trimming: 2 bases; junction bases outside the gene matches: 6. The CDR3 is 15 residues long. Germline CDR1 and CDR2: ENHRY and SYGVKD. CDR3 sequence: CAIAVLAGAYNEQFF. The DNA of the CDR3 is TGTGCCATCGCAGTCCTAGCGGGAGCCTACAATGAGCAGTTCTTC.

The chain joins TRBV2 to TRBJ2-5, with TRBD1 matching over 8 bases. The CDR3 length is 14 residues. Per germline, CDR1 SNHLY and CDR2 FYNNEI. V shed 6 bases and J 1 base; nucleotides not matched to a gene: 4. Here the CDR3 DNA reads TGTGCCAGCAGCTCCGGGACAGGCCAAGAGACCCAGTACTTC. This translates into CASSSGTGQETQYF.

V gene TRBV19 combines with J gene TRBJ2-3; 7 bases match TRBD2. Trimming at V came to 6 bases and at J to 2 bases, leaving 2 bases not matched to a gene. This CDR3 has 13 amino acids. Germline V gene sequence: CDR1 LNHDA, CDR2 SQIVND (reference sequence). The CDR3 loop reads CASRGGTTDTQYF. DNA of the CDR3: TGTGCCAGTAGGGGGGGGACCACAGATACGCAGTATTTT.

The rearrangement links TRBV14 to TRBJ2-5; tentative D call: TRBD1 (6 bases). Germline loops: CDR1 SGHDN, CDR2 FVKESK. CDR3 size: 14 residues. V lost 0 bases and J 5 bases, leaving 10 bases between the germline ends. The CDR3 protein is CASSQDARGETQYF. CDR3 DNA: TGTGCCAGCAGCCAAGACGCCAGGGGTGAGACCCAGTACTTC.

The rearrangement uses TRBV11-2 and TRBJ1-5; no clear D. The ends were cut back, 1 base at V and 1 base at J, with 8 bases in the middle. The CDR3 totals 15 residues. Per the germline V gene, CDR1 is SGHAT and CDR2 is FQNNGV. The CDR3: CASSLGAQSNQPQHF. The CDR3 nucleotides are TGTGCCAGCAGCTTAGGAGCTCAAAGCAATCAGCCCCAGCATTTT.

V gene TRBV7-9 combines with J gene TRBJ2-3, with D possibly called TRBD1 or TRBD2 (5 bases each). CDR1 is SEHNR and CDR2 is FQNEAQ in the germline V gene (reference sequence). The V and J ends lost 4 bases and 6 bases respectively, with 17 bases between them. CDR3 length: 15 residues. The CDR3 region has the DNA TGTGCCAGCAGCTCCGTTGGGGGTAGAGCGGATACGCAGTATTTT. Encoded protein: CASSSVGGRADTQYF.

The chain joins TRBV6-6 to TRBJ2-7; possible D gene TRBD2, 6 bases. V dropped 8 bases and J dropped 3 bases, with 14 bases sitting between them. Germline CDR1 and CDR2: MNHNY and SVGAGI (reference sequence). The CDR3 contains 13 residues. The CDR3 coding sequence is TGTGCCAGCGCCCTCCGGGAGCGCTACGAGCAGTACTTC. Its translation is CASALRERYEQYF.

This clone was counted a single time. J is TRBJ2-3 and V is TRBV7-9, with 10 bases aligning to TRBD1. Germline CDR1 reads SEHNR; CDR2 reads FQNEAQ (reference sequence). This CDR3 has 15 amino acids. The V gene end was trimmed by 4 bases and the J gene end by 0 bases; junction bases not matched to a gene: 1. The CDR3 region is CASSSGQGSTDTQYF. CDR3 coding DNA: TGTGCCAGCAGCTCGGGACAGGGGAGCACAGATACGCAGTATTTT.

This clone appeared once. The genes are TRBV28 and TRBJ2-1, with 8 bases that match TRBD2. Germline V gives CDR1 MDHEN, CDR2 SYDVKM. The CDR3 sequence is 15 residues long. J lost 6 bases, V lost 9 bases, and 13 bases had no gene match. CDR3 DNA sequence: TGTGCCAGTCCTCCGGGACTAGGCCCCTTCAATGAGCAGTTCTTC. It encodes CASPPGLGPFNEQFF.

The genes are TRBV5-1 and TRBJ2-5; TRBD1 is a possible D gene (5 bases). Trimming left V 2 bases short and J 7 bases short, with 15 bases between. Germline assignment: CDR1 SGHRS and CDR2 YFSETQ. This CDR3 region has 14 residues. In DNA form, the CDR3 reads TGCGCCAGCAGCTTACAGGATCCCCAGGGGACCCAGTACTTC. It yields the protein CASSLQDPQGTQYF. The full variable domain, completed using reference TRBV5-1 and TRBJ2-5, is KAGVTQTPRYLIKTRGQQVTLSCSPISGHRSVSWYQQTPGQGLQFLFEYFSETQRNKGNFPGRFSGRQFSNSRSEMNVSTLELGDSALYLCASSLQDPQGTQYFGPGTRLLVL.

The CDR3 bases are TGTGCCTGGAGTGTACTGGGAAATGAGCAGTTCTTC. The encoded protein is CAWSVLGNEQFF. The genes are TRBV30 and TRBJ2-1; D is ambiguous. This CDR3 has 12 amino acids. CDR1 and CDR2 (germline): GTSNPN, SVGIG (reference sequence). The ends were cut back, 0 bases at V and 7 bases at J, with 7 bases in the middle.

This rearrangement joins TRBV10-3 to TRBJ2-3; possibly TRBD2 for D (5 bases). CDR3 length equals 15 residues. V lost 5 bases and J lost 5, with 17 bases in between. Per germline, CDR1 ENHRY and CDR2 SYGVKD. Here the CDR3 reads CAISTRVGLVDTQYF. The CDR3 coding sequence is TGTGCCATCAGTACTAGAGTAGGTTTGGTAGATACGCAGTATTTT.

This clone has just one count. The rearrangement links TRBV5-4 to TRBJ2-6; D remains ambiguous. Germline V gives CDR1 SGHNT, CDR2 YYREEE (reference sequence). The V end lost 4 bases, the J end lost 0 bases, and 14 bases lay between the germline ends. The CDR3 runs to 17 residues. CDR3 in DNA: TGTGCCAGCAGCCCCCGGGCCTCAAACTCTGGGGCCAACGTCCTGACTTTC. This gives the protein CASSPRASNSGANVLTF.